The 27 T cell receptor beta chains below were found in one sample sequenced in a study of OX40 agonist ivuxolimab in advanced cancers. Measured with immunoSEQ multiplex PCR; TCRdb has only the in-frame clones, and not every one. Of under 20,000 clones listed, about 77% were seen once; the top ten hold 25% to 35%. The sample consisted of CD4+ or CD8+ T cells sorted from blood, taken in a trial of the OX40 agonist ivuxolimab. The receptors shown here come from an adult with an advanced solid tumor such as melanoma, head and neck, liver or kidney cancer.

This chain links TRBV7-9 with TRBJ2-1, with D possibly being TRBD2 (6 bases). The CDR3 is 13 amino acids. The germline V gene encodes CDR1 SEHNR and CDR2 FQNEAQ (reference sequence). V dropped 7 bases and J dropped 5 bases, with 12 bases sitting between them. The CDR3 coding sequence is TGTGCCAGCACCTTCGCGGGGCACAATGAGCAGTTCTTC. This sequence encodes CASTFAGHNEQFF. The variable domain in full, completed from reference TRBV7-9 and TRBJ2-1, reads DTGVSQNPRHKITKRGQNVTFRCDPISEHNRLYWYRQTLGQGPEFLTYFQNEAQLEKSRLLSDRFSAERPKGSFSTLEIQRTEQGDSAMYLCASTFAGHNEQFFGPGTRLTVL.

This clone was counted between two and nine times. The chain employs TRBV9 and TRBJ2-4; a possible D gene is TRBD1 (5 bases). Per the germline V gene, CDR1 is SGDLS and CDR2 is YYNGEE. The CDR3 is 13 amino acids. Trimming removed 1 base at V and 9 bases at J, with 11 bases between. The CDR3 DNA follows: TGTGCCAGCAGCGTACGCAGGGAAGGCATTCAGTACTTC. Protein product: CASSVRREGIQYF.

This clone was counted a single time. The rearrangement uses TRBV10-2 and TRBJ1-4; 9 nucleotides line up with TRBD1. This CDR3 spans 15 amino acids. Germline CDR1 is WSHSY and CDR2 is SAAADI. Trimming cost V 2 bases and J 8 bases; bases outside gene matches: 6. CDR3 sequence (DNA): TGCGCCAGCAGTGAGGGGGGGACAGGGCAAGAAAAACTGTTTTTT. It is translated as CASSEGGTGQEKLFF.

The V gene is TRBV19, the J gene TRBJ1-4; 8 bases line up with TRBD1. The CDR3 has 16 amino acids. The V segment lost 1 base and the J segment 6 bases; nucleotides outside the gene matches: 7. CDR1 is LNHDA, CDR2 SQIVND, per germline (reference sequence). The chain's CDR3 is CASSIVWTGPDEKLFF. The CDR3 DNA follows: TGTGCCAGTAGTATAGTCTGGACAGGGCCGGATGAAAAACTGTTTTTT. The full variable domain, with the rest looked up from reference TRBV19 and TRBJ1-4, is DGGITQSPKYLFRKEGQNVTLSCEQNLNHDAMYWYRQDPGQGLRLIYYSQIVNDFQKGDIAEGYSVSREKKESFPLTVTSAQKNPTAFYLCASSIVWTGPDEKLFFGSGTQLSVL.

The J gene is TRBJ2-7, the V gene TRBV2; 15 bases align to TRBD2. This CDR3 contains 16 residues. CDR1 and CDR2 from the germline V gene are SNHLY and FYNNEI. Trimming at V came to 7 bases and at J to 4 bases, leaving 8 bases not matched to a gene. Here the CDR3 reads CASNPPGTSGRYEQYF. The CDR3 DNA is TGTGCCAGCAACCCCCCCGGGACTAGCGGGAGGTACGAGCAGTACTTC.

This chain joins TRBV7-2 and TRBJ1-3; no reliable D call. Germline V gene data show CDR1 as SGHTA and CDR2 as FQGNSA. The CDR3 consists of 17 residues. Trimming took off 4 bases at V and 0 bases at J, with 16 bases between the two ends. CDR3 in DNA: TGTGCCAGCAGCTCAACGGGGAGGCAGAGCTCTGGAAACACCATATATTTT. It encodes CASSSTGRQSSGNTIYF.

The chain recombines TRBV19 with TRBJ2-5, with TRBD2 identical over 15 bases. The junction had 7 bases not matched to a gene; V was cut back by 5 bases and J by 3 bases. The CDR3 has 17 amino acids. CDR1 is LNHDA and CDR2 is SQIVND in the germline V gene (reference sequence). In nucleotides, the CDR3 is TGTGCCAGTAGTGTGGGACTAGCGGGAGGCGGAGAAGAGACCCAGTACTTC. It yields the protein CASSVGLAGGGEETQYF.

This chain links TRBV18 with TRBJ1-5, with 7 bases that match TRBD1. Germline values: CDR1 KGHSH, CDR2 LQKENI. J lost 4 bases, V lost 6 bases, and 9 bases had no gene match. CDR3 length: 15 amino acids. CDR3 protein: CASSTGTVTNQPQHF. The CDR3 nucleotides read TGTGCCAGCTCGACCGGGACAGTGACTAATCAGCCCCAGCATTTT.

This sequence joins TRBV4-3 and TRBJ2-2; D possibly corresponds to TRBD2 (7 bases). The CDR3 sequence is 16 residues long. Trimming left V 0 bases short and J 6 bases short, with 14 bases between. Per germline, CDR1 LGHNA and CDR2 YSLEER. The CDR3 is CASSQDRGGAAGELFF. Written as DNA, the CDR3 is TGCGCCAGCAGCCAAGATAGAGGGGGGGCCGCCGGGGAGCTGTTTTTT.

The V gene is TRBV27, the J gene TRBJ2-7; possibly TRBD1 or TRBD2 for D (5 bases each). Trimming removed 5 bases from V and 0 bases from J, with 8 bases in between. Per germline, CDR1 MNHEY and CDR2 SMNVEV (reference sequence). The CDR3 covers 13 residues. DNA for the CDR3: TGTGCCAGCAGTCCAGGGAGCTCCTACGAGCAGTACTTC. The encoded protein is CASSPGSSYEQYF.

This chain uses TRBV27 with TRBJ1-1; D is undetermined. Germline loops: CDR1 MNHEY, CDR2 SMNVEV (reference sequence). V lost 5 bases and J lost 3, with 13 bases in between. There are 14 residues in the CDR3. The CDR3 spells CASSPTASYTEAFF. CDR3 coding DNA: TGTGCCAGCAGTCCCACGGCAAGTTACACTGAAGCTTTCTTT.

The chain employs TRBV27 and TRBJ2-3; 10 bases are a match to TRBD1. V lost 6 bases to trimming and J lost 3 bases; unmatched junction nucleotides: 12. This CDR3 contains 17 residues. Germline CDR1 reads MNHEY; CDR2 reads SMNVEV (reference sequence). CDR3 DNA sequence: TGTGCCAGCAGCCTTTTTATAGGACAGGGGGATACAGATACGCAGTATTTT. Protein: CASSLFIGQGDTDTQYF.

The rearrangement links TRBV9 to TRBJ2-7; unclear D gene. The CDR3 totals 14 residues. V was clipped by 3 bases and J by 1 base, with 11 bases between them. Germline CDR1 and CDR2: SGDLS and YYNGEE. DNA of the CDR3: TGTGCCAGCAGCGGTAGTAGCAGATCCTACGAGCAGTACTTC. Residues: CASSGSSRSYEQYF.

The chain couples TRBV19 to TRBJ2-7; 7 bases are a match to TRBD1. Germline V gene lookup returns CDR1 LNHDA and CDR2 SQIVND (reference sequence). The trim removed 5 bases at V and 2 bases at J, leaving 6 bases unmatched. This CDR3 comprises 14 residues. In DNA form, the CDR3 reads TGTGCCAGTAGTGTAGGACAGGCGGCCTACGAGCAGTACTTC. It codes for CASSVGQAAYEQYF. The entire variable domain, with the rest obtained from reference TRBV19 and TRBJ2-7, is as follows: DGGITQSPKYLFRKEGQNVTLSCEQNLNHDAMYWYRQDPGQGLRLIYYSQIVNDFQKGDIAEGYSVSREKKESFPLTVTSAQKNPTAFYLCASSVGQAAYEQYFGPGTRLTVT.

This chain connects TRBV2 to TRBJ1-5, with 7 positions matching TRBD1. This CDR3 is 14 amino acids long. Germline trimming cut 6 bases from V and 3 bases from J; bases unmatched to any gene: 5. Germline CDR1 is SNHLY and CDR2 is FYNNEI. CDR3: CASSEQGPNQPQHF. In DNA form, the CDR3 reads TGTGCCAGCAGCGAACAGGGGCCCAATCAGCCCCAGCATTTT.

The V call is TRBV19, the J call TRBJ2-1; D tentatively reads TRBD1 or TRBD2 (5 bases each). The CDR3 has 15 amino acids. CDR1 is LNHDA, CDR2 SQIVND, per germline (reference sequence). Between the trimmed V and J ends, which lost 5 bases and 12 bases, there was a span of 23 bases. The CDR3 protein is CASSSGTSSPGGQFF. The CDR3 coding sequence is TGTGCCAGTAGTTCCGGGACCAGTTCCCCTGGGGGGCAGTTCTTC.

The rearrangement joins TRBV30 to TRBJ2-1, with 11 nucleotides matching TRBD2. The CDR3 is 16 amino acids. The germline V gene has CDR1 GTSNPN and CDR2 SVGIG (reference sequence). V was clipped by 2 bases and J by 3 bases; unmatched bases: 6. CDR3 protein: CAWSLVLAGDYNEQFF. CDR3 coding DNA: TGTGCCTGGAGTTTGGTACTAGCGGGGGACTACAATGAGCAGTTCTTC.

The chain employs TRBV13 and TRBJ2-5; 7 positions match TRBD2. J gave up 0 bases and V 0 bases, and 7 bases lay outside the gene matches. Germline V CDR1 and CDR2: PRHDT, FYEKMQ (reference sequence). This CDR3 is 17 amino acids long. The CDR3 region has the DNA TGTGCCAGCAGCTTAGGAGGGGAGGGAGAGTACCAAGAGACCCAGTACTTC. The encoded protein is CASSLGGEGEYQETQYF. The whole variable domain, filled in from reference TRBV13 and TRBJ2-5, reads AAGVIQSPRHLIKEKRETATLKCYPIPRHDTVYWYQQGPGQDPQFLISFYEKMQSDKGSIPDRFSAQQFSDYHSELNMSSLELGDSALYFCASSLGGEGEYQETQYFGPGTRLLVL.

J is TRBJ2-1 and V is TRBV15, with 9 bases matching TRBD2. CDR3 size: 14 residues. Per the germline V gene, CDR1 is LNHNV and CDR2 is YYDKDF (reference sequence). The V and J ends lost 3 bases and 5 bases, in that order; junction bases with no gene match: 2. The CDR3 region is CATSRKRGDNEQFF. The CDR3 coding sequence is TGTGCCACCAGCAGGAAGCGGGGGGACAATGAGCAGTTCTTC. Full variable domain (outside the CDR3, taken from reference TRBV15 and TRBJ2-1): DAMVIQNPRYQVTQFGKPVTLSCSQTLNHNVMYWYQQKSSQAPKLLFHYYDKDFNNEADTPDNFQSRRPNTSFCFLDIRSPGLGDTAMYLCATSRKRGDNEQFFGPGTRLTVL.

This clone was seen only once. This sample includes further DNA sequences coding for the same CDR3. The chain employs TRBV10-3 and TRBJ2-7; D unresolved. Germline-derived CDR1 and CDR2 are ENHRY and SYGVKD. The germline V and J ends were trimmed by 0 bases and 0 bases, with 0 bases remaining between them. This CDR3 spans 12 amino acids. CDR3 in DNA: TGTGCCATCAGTGAGTCCTCCTACGAGCAGTACTTC. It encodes CAISESSYEQYF.

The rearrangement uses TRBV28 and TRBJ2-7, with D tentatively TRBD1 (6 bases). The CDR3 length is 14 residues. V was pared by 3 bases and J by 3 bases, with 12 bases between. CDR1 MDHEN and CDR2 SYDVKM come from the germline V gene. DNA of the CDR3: TGTGCCAGCAGTTTTCAGGGCAGGGGCTACGAGCAGTACTTC. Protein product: CASSFQGRGYEQYF.

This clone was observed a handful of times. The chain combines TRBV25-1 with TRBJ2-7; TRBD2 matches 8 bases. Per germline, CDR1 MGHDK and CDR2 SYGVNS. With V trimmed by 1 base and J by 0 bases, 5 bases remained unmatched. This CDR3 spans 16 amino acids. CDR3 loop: CASSESAGGPSYEQYF. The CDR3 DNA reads TGTGCCAGCAGTGAATCGGCGGGAGGACCCTCCTACGAGCAGTACTTC.

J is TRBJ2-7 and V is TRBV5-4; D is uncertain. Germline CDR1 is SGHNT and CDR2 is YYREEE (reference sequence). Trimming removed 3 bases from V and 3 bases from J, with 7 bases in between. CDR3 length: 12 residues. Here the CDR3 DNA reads TGTGCCAGCAGCTCGGACGGCTACGAGCAGTACTTC. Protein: CASSSDGYEQYF.

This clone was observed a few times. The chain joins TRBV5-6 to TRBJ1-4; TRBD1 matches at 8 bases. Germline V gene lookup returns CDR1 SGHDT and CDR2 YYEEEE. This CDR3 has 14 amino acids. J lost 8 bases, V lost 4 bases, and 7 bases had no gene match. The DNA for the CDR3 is TGTGCCAGCAGCCCCGACAGGGGCCCGGAAAAACTGTTTTTT. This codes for CASSPDRGPEKLFF.

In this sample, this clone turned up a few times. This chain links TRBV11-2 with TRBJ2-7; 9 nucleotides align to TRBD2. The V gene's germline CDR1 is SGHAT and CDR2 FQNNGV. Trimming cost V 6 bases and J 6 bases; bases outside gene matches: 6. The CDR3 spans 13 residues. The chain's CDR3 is CASRPGLALEQYF. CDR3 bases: TGTGCCAGCAGGCCGGGACTAGCTCTCGAGCAGTACTTC.

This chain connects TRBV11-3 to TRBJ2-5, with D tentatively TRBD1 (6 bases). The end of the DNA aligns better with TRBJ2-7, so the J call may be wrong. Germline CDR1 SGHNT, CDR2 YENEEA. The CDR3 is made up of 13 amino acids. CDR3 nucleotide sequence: TGTGCCAGCAGCCTCGGACAGTCCTACGAGCAGTACTTC. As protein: CASSLGQSYEQYF.

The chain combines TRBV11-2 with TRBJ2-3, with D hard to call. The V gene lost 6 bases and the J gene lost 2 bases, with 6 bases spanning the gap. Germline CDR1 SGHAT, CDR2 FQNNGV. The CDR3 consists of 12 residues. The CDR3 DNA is TGTGCCAGCAGTTTTGACACAGATACGCAGTATTTT. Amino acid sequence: CASSFDTDTQYF.